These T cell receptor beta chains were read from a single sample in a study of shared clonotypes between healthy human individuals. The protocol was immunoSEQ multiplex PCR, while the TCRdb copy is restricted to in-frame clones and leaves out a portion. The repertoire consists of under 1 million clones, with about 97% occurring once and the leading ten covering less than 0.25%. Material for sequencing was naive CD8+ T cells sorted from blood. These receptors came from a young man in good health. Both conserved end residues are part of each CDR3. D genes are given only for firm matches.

CASSVGASGIYNEQFF | TRBV9 | TRBD2 | 16 | TRBJ2-1
CASSYSGYNEQFF | TRBV6-5 | - | 13 | TRBJ2-1
CASSYSLGLTGELFF | TRBV6-6 | - | 15 | TRBJ2-2
CASSSRGRGETQYF | TRBV7-8 | TRBD1 | 14 | TRBJ2-5
CATSSAVLWEKAYEQYF | TRBV15 | - | 17 | TRBJ2-7
CSVEVALSYNEQFF | TRBV29-1 | - | 14 | TRBJ2-1
CSVFLRGRLNTGELFF | TRBV29-1 | - | 16 | TRBJ2-2
CASSHIETYEQYF | TRBV5-1 | - | 13 | TRBJ2-7
CASSDGDRTWGDTQYF | TRBV9 | TRBD1 | 16 | TRBJ2-3
CASSYSGGFVYNEQFF | TRBV5-4 | TRBD2 | 16 | TRBJ2-1
CASSSGQGAAYEQYF | TRBV7-9 | TRBD1 | 15 | TRBJ2-7